This T cell receptor (beta chain) was profiled in a study of T-cell reconstitution after alpha-beta-depleted transplantation in children. Notes on the study in general: Reportedly, only several hundred clones from non-depleted graft cells drove alpha-beta T-cell counts at about two months. It was newly produced T cells that mostly accounted for T-cell counts and diversity one year after transplant.

Construction of the TCRbeta library involved unique molecular identifiers. TCRdb re-called the PCR reads through MiXCR, storing one row per CDR3 protein. The table lists hundreds of thousands of distinct CDR3 sequences, roughly 24% of them singletons. Comment on this clonotype: No antigen is known for it.

The CDR3 has 12 amino acids. V lost 6 bases to trimming and J lost 12 bases, with 14 bases between them. The chain joins TRBV12-3 or TRBV12-4 to TRBJ1-4; D unresolved. This receptor was obtained from a boy less than two years old who had a stem cell transplant for acute myeloid leukemia, so the T cells may come from the graft donor. The source material was PBMCs, mostly from graft donor cells, sampled 360 days after TCRalphabeta/CD19-depleted stem cell transplant. The CDR3 reads CASSSPPEELFF. CDR3 coding DNA: TGTGCCAGCAGCTCTCCCCCCGAGGAACTGTTTTTT.